The 25 T cell receptor beta chains below all came from one sample that was sequenced in a study of T-cell reconstitution after alpha-beta-depleted transplantation in children. Unique molecular identifiers were incorporated into the prepared TCRbeta library. Using its own MiXCR run on the PCR reads, TCRdb lists one record per CDR3 protein. Counted here are approximately 520,000 distinct CDR3 sequences, 30% to 35% occurring once; the ten biggest clones make up around 2.4%. The sequencing here drew on PBMCs from the stem cell graft donor, taken from the stem cell graft. The origin of the receptors is a human donor who donated a stem cell graft to a child with aplastic anemia.

The chain is built from TRBV6-1 and TRBJ2-3; 8 nucleotides align to TRBD1. The J segment lost 6 bases and the V segment lost 6 bases, leaving 5 bases of the junction unmatched. The CDR3 is 13 amino acids. The germline gives CDR1 MNHNS, CDR2 SASEGT. The CDR3 loop reads CASSAGGWDTQYF. The CDR3 DNA reads TGTGCCAGCAGCGCAGGGGGCTGGGATACGCAGTATTTT.

The chain links TRBV27 to TRBJ1-5; D ambiguous. This CDR3 has 16 residues. Trimming left V 3 bases short and J 1 base short, with 13 bases between. Germline V gene data show CDR1 as MNHEY and CDR2 as SMNVEV (reference sequence). CDR3 nucleotide sequence: TGTGCCAGCAGTTTCTCCCCCGCCGGAAGCAATCAGCCCCAGCATTTT. Translation: CASSFSPAGSNQPQHF.

This clonotype was recorded a few times. In DNA form, the CDR3 reads TGCAGTGCCCAGACGGACATCCTGCAGGAGACCCAGTACTTC. Translation: CSAQTDILQETQYF. This chain links TRBV20-1 with TRBJ2-5, with a tentative D call TRBD1 (5 bases). CDR1 is DFQATT and CDR2 is SNEGSKA in the germline V gene (reference sequence). V was clipped by 6 bases and J by 5 bases, with 19 bases between them. CDR3 length: 14 residues.

This chain joins TRBV20-1 and TRBJ2-2; maybe TRBD2 (6 bases). Germline assignment: CDR1 DFQATT and CDR2 SNEGSKA (reference sequence). There are 16 residues in the CDR3. Deletions cut 1 base from V and 3 bases from J, with 15 bases between. CDR3 loop: CSARAGTHHHTGELFF. As DNA, the CDR3 is TGCAGTGCTAGAGCCGGGACTCACCACCACACCGGGGAGCTGTTTTTT.

This chain joins TRBV12-3 or TRBV12-4 and TRBJ2-1; maybe TRBD1 (6 bases). Trimming left V 6 bases short and J 1 base short, with 16 bases between. This CDR3 region has 16 residues. The DNA for the CDR3 is TGTGCCAGCAGCCTTACTACAGGGCCATCCTACAATGAGCAGTTCTTC. Its translation is CASSLTTGPSYNEQFF.

The chain joins TRBV5-5 to TRBJ2-1, with 8 bases identical to TRBD2. The CDR3 consists of 15 residues. Looked up from germline, CDR1 is SGHKS and CDR2 is YYEKEE (reference sequence). The ends lost 1 base at V and 7 bases at J; junction bases unmatched: 7. The CDR3 DNA sequence: TGTGCCAGCAGCTTGTCAGCGGGAGCTCGGAATGAGCAGTTCTTC. This codes for CASSLSAGARNEQFF. Supplemented by reference TRBV5-5 and TRBJ2-1, the full variable domain reads DAGVTQSPTHLIKTRGQQVTLRCSPISGHKSVSWYQQVLGQGPQFIFQYYEKEERGRGNFPDRFSARQFPNYSSELNVNALLLGDSALYLCASSLSAGARNEQFFGPGTRLTVL.

This clonotype was recorded a few times. The chain links TRBV20-1 to TRBJ2-1; no reliable D call. The germline CDR1 and CDR2 sequences are DFQATT and SNEGSKA (reference sequence). The CDR3 runs to 11 residues. The V end lost 3 bases, the J end lost 9 bases, and 9 bases lay between the germline ends. The CDR3 DNA reads TGCAGTGCTAGGGAGTCGGGTGAGCAGTTCTTC. Its protein product is CSARESGEQFF.

The chain links TRBV12-5 to TRBJ1-5, with D perhaps TRBD1 (5 bases). This CDR3 comprises 14 residues. Trimming took off 7 bases at V and 6 bases at J, with 16 bases between the two ends. Germline V CDR1 and CDR2: LGHNT, FRNRAP. CDR3 sequence (DNA): TGTGCTAGTGCCACTCTAGGGGATGTTCAGCCCCAGCATTTT. This encodes CASATLGDVQPQHF.

CDR3 amino acids: CASIRDLQSTDTQYF. The CDR3 nucleotides read TGTGCCAGCATTAGGGATCTACAGTCCACAGATACGCAGTATTTT. The chain couples TRBV11-2 to TRBJ2-3; no clear D. Germline CDR1 is SGHAT and CDR2 is FQNNGV. The germline V and J ends were trimmed by 7 bases and 2 bases, with 16 bases remaining between them. The CDR3 spans 15 residues.

The rearrangement joins TRBV29-1 to TRBJ1-2; unclear D gene. There are 13 residues in the CDR3. Germline loops: CDR1 SQVTM, CDR2 ANQGSEA. Trimming stripped 6 bases from V and 5 bases from J, with 16 bases between. CDR3 amino acids: CSVVSEVVYGYTF. As DNA, the CDR3 is TGCAGCGTCGTCAGTGAAGTAGTATATGGCTACACCTTC.

The CDR3 DNA follows: TGTGCCAGCAGCTCTCGAGGGACAGGGGACACTGAAGCTTTCTTT. The encoded protein is CASSSRGTGDTEAFF. V gene TRBV7-9 combines with J gene TRBJ1-1; TRBD1 aligns across 10 bases. Germline V lookup: CDR1 SEHNR, CDR2 FQNEAQ (reference sequence). This CDR3 has 15 residues. The V gene end was trimmed by 4 bases and the J gene end by 3 bases; junction bases not matched to a gene: 5.

This clonotype was counted a few times. The rearrangement joins TRBV7-2 to TRBJ2-2; D may correspond to TRBD1 or TRBD2 (5 bases each). The CDR3 is made up of 17 amino acids. From germline, CDR1 is SGHTA and CDR2 FQGNSA. The V end lost 4 bases, the J end lost 4 bases, and 19 bases lay between the germline ends. The CDR3 coding sequence is TGTGCCAGCAGCTCGCCATTTGGGGGTGGGGGCACCGGGGAGCTGTTTTTT. Translating it yields CASSSPFGGGGTGELFF. Supplemented by reference TRBV7-2 and TRBJ2-2, the full variable domain reads GAGVSQSPSNKVTEKGKDVELRCDPISGHTALYWYRQSLGQGLEFLIYFQGNSAPDKSGLPSDRFSAERTGGSVSTLTIQRTQQEDSAVYLCASSSPFGGGGTGELFFGEGSRLTVL.

This rearrangement joins TRBV12-3 or TRBV12-4 to TRBJ2-7; tentatively, D is TRBD2 (5 bases). V dropped 1 base and J dropped 2 bases, with 6 bases sitting between them. The CDR3 is made up of 13 amino acids. CDR3 amino acids: CASSLGETYEQYF. The CDR3 nucleotides are TGTGCCAGCAGTTTAGGGGAGACCTACGAGCAGTACTTC.

This clonotype was observed a few times. The V call is TRBV5-1, the J call TRBJ2-5; the D is unclear. The length of the CDR3 is 14 residues. Trimming stripped 1 base from V and 1 base from J, with 8 bases between. Germline V gives CDR1 SGHRS, CDR2 YFSETQ. This CDR3 is CASSLQPTQETQYF. The CDR3 coding sequence is TGCGCCAGCAGCTTGCAGCCCACCCAAGAGACCCAGTACTTC.

J is TRBJ2-7 and V is TRBV7-6; 9 positions agree with TRBD1. Germline lookup yields CDR1 SGHVS and CDR2 FNYEAQ. V shed 5 bases, J shed 2 bases, and the junction held 7 bases outside the gene matches. This CDR3 comprises 15 residues. The CDR3 nucleotides read TGTGCCAGCAGCGCTGGACAGGGGATAACCTACGAGCAGTACTTC. It specifies CASSAGQGITYEQYF. The whole variable domain, remainder taken from reference TRBV7-6 and TRBJ2-7, is GAGVSQSPRYKVTKRGQDVALRCDPISGHVSLYWYRQALGQGPEFLTYFNYEAQQDKSGLPNDRFSAERPEGSISTLTIQRTEQRDSAMYRCASSAGQGITYEQYFGPGTRLTVT.

V and J are TRBV4-3 and TRBJ1-6; D possibly corresponds to TRBD1 (6 bases). Germline CDR1 and CDR2: LGHNA and YSLEER. The CDR3 spans 16 residues. V lost 1 base, J lost 9 bases, and 16 bases lay in between. For the CDR3, the DNA is TGCGCCAGCAGCCAAGCCTCGAGGGACAAGATTTCACCCCTCCACTTT. Translated, it gives CASSQASRDKISPLHF.

The chain uses TRBV20-1 and TRBJ1-6; a weak D match, TRBD1 (5 bases). The V end was cut by 0 bases, the J end by 0 bases, with 12 bases between. The length of the CDR3 is 17 residues. The germline V gene encodes CDR1 DFQATT and CDR2 SNEGSKA (reference sequence). The chain's CDR3 is CSARDGAESSYNSPLHF. The CDR3 region has the DNA TGCAGTGCTAGAGATGGGGCAGAGAGCTCCTATAATTCACCCCTCCACTTT.

There are a few counts of this clonotype. V is TRBV6-2 or TRBV6-3 and J is TRBJ2-1; 10 nucleotides match TRBD2. CDR1 is MNHEY, CDR2 SVGEGT, per germline. V gave up 6 bases and J gave up 8 bases; unmatched junction bases: 10. This CDR3 contains 15 residues. DNA of the CDR3: TGTGCCAGCAGACTAGCGGGATCAAAGGGGGATGAGCAGTTCTTC. Translating it yields CASRLAGSKGDEQFF.

This clonotype was found many times. The chain recombines TRBV7-2 with TRBJ1-4, with unresolved D. Germline lookup yields CDR1 SGHTA and CDR2 FQGNSA. The CDR3 has 13 amino acids. Trimming pared 5 bases from V and 3 bases from J, leaving 7 bases between. DNA of the CDR3: TGTGCCAGCAGCCTCGGGCCTAATGAAAAACTGTTTTTT. The encoded protein is CASSLGPNEKLFF.

This rearrangement joins TRBV6-1 to TRBJ1-2, with D maybe TRBD1 (5 bases). V was trimmed by 1 base and J by 4 bases, leaving 10 bases between them. Per the germline V gene, CDR1 is MNHNS and CDR2 is SASEGT. The length of the CDR3 is 14 residues. The chain's CDR3 is CASSEVWGSYGYTF. The CDR3 nucleotides are TGTGCCAGCAGTGAAGTATGGGGGTCCTATGGCTACACCTTC.

This rearrangement joins TRBV7-9 to TRBJ1-1; D possibly corresponds to TRBD1 (6 bases). V lost 4 bases, J lost 1 base, and 16 bases lay in between. The CDR3 spans 16 residues. Per germline, CDR1 SEHNR and CDR2 FQNEAQ (reference sequence). The CDR3 region is CASSSSDRPTNTEAFF. DNA of the CDR3: TGTGCCAGCAGCTCTTCAGACAGGCCCACGAACACTGAAGCTTTCTTT.

This clonotype has only a few counts. The chain carries TRBV12-3 or TRBV12-4 and TRBJ1-1, with D perhaps matching TRBD1 (6 bases). Trimming took 6 bases from V and 3 from J, leaving 14 bases between them. The CDR3 sequence is 14 residues long. For the CDR3, the DNA is TGTGCCAGCAGCCCGAACAGGGTAGACACTGAAGCTTTCTTT. It codes for CASSPNRVDTEAFF.

This clonotype was counted a few times. J is TRBJ1-1 and V is TRBV7-2; perhaps TRBD1 as D (5 bases). This CDR3 has 14 residues. V gave up 1 base and J gave up 4 bases, with 10 bases separating them. CDR1 SGHTA and CDR2 FQGNSA come from the germline V gene. CDR3 nucleotide sequence: TGTGCCAGCAGCTTAGAACCAGGGAGCACTGAAGCTTTCTTT. The encoded protein is CASSLEPGSTEAFF. Based on the CDR3 plus reference TRBV7-2 and TRBJ1-1, the full variable domain is GAGVSQSPSNKVTEKGKDVELRCDPISGHTALYWYRQSLGQGLEFLIYFQGNSAPDKSGLPSDRFSAERTGGSVSTLTIQRTQQEDSAVYLCASSLEPGSTEAFFGQGTRLTVV.

The gene calls are TRBV27 and TRBJ1-1; no firm D call. The ends were cut back, 2 bases at V and 5 bases at J, with 12 bases in the middle. CDR1 MNHEY and CDR2 SMNVEV come from the germline V gene (reference sequence). The CDR3 consists of 14 residues. The chain's CDR3 is CASSLRTSKTEAFF. CDR3 nucleotide sequence: TGTGCCAGCAGTTTACGGACGTCGAAAACTGAAGCTTTCTTT.

This clonotype was detected a few times. CDR3 loop: CASSSVGAGGPGAYEQYF. The CDR3 DNA follows: TGTGCCAGCAGTTCCGTCGGAGCGGGAGGGCCGGGAGCCTACGAGCAGTACTTC. V usage is TRBV6-5 and J usage is TRBJ2-7, with TRBD2 matching 10 bases. In germline, CDR1 is MNHEY, CDR2 SVGAGI. The CDR3 totals 18 residues. Trimming cost V 4 bases and J 2 bases; bases outside gene matches: 14.